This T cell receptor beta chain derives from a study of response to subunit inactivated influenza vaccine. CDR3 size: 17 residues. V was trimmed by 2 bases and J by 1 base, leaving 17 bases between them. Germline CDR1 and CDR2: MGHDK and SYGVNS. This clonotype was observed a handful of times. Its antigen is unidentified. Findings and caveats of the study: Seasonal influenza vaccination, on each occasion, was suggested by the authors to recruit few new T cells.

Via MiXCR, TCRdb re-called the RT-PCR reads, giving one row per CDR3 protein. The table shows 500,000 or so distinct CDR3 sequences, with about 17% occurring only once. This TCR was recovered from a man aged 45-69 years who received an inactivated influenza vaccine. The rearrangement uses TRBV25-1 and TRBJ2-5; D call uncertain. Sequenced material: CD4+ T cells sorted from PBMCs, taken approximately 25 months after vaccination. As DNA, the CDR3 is TGTGCCAGCAGTGAAAGACACGATCCCTTCCTCCAAGAGACCCAGTACTTC. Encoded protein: CASSERHDPFLQETQYF.